These 15 T cell receptor beta chains were sequenced from one sample in a study of monozygotic twins with inflammatory bowel disease. TCRdb re-analyzed the 5' RACE reads; it lists each CDR3 protein once, without DNA. The sample shows around 47,000 distinct CDR3 sequences, and 5% to 6% sits with its ten largest clones. The sequencing input was blood. The receptors shown here come from a human donor with ulcerative colitis or Crohn's disease, or a healthy co-twin of an affected twin (not recorded which).

This rearrangement joins TRBV28 to TRBJ1-2; without DNA, the TCRdb call of TRBD1 cannot be checked. This CDR3 has 12 amino acids. Germline V gene data show CDR1 as MDHEN and CDR2 as SYDVKM. The CDR3 sequence is CASKPGAQGYTF.

The chain carries TRBV20-1 and TRBJ1-6. The CDR3 has 13 amino acids. Germline values: CDR1 DFQATT, CDR2 SNEGSKA (reference sequence). CDR3 amino acids: CSARDAFGVPLHF.

V is TRBV27 and J is TRBJ2-1; TCRdb's D call, TRBD2, is unchecked because there is no DNA. The CDR3 loop spans 14 amino acids. CDR1 is MNHEY, CDR2 SMNVEV, per germline (reference sequence). CDR3 amino acids: CASKASGGARGQFF.

This chain connects TRBV5-1 to TRBJ2-1. CDR3 length equals 16 residues. Germline V gene sequence: CDR1 SGHRS, CDR2 YFSETQ. The chain's CDR3 is CASSLQPRGTYNEQFF.

The gene calls are TRBV5-1 and TRBJ2-7. Germline lookup yields CDR1 SGHRS and CDR2 YFSETQ. The length of the CDR3 is 15 residues. The CDR3 loop reads CASSLVGQVSYEQYF.

V gene TRBV3-1 combines with J gene TRBJ2-7; TCRdb gives TRBD2 as the D gene, but with no DNA this cannot be confirmed. CDR1 and CDR2 (germline): LGHDT, YNNKEL (reference sequence). The CDR3 loop spans 14 amino acids. The CDR3 reads CASSPGGGVSEQYF.

The chain links TRBV20-1 to TRBJ2-3; TCRdb returns TRBD2, unconfirmable since there is no DNA. The germline gives CDR1 DFQATT, CDR2 SNEGSKA (reference sequence). This CDR3 is 15 amino acids long. The CDR3 sequence is CSASRQGGNTDTQYF.

CDR3 protein: CASSLGASGVYTGELFF. The chain is built from TRBV7-2 and TRBJ2-2; TCRdb's assignment of TRBD2 cannot be checked, as there is no DNA. The germline V gene encodes CDR1 SGHTA and CDR2 FQGNSA. The CDR3 length is 17 residues.

V is TRBV20-1 and J is TRBJ2-7; as DNA is missing, the TRBD2 call by TCRdb cannot be tested. In germline, CDR1 is DFQATT, CDR2 SNEGSKA (reference sequence). The CDR3 is 14 amino acids. The CDR3 region is CSARKGLAGNEQYF.

This chain connects TRBV20-1 to TRBJ2-3; the TRBD2 assignment by TCRdb is unverifiable without DNA. Germline V gene sequence: CDR1 DFQATT, CDR2 SNEGSKA (reference sequence). There are 15 residues in the CDR3. CDR3 protein: CSARGPRGGTDTQYF.

The gene calls are TRBV6-2 or TRBV6-3 and TRBJ1-5; TCRdb designates TRBD1, a call that cannot be tested without DNA. CDR1 is MNHEY and CDR2 is SVGEGT in the germline V gene. The length of the CDR3 is 15 residues. The CDR3 sequence: CASSYVAGLGQPQHF.

The gene calls are TRBV28 and TRBJ1-6; TCRdb outputs TRBD1, but without DNA this stays unchecked. CDR1 is MDHEN, CDR2 SYDVKM, per germline. The length of the CDR3 is 13 residues. This chain's CDR3 is CASQRTGSAPLHF. Together with reference TRBV28 and TRBJ1-6, the CDR3 gives the full variable domain: DVKVTQSSRYLVKRTGEKVFLECVQDMDHENMFWYRQDPGLGLRLIYFSYDVKMKEKGDIPEGYSVSREKKERFSLILESASTNQTSMYLCASQRTGSAPLHFGNGTRLTVT.

This chain connects TRBV5-1 to TRBJ1-2; TCRdb's D gene call, TRBD1, goes unchecked for lack of DNA. The CDR3 loop spans 16 amino acids. CDR1 and CDR2 (germline): SGHRS, YFSETQ. CDR3 amino acids: CASSSGTGTRNYGYTF.

The rearrangement uses TRBV5-1 and TRBJ2-3; TCRdb outputs TRBD1, but without DNA this stays unchecked. The CDR3 is 15 amino acids. Germline V gene data show CDR1 as SGHRS and CDR2 as YFSETQ. The CDR3 loop reads CATGTGRGIADTQYF. Drawing the rest from reference TRBV5-1 and TRBJ2-3, the complete variable domain is KAGVTQTPRYLIKTRGQQVTLSCSPISGHRSVSWYQQTPGQGLQFLFEYFSETQRNKGNFPGRFSGRQFSNSRSEMNVSTLELGDSALYLCATGTGRGIADTQYFGPGTRLTVL.

The chain links TRBV20-1 to TRBJ1-6. The CDR3 consists of 16 residues. Germline CDR1 DFQATT, CDR2 SNEGSKA (reference sequence). The CDR3 loop is CSAPFVRERDNSPLHF.